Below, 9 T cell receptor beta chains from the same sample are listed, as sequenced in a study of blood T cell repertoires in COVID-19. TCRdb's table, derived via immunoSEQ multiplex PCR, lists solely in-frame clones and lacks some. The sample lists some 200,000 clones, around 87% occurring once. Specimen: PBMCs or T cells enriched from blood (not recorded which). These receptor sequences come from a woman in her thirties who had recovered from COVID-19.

DNA of the CDR3: TGTGCCTGGAGTAGAGGGCGCACTGAAGCTTTCTTT. The encoded protein is CAWSRGRTEAFF. The rearrangement joins TRBV30 to TRBJ1-1; D gene uncertain. The CDR3 contains 12 residues. Trimming removed 2 bases at V and 4 bases at J, with 8 bases between. Germline V gene lookup returns CDR1 GTSNPN and CDR2 SVGIG (reference sequence).

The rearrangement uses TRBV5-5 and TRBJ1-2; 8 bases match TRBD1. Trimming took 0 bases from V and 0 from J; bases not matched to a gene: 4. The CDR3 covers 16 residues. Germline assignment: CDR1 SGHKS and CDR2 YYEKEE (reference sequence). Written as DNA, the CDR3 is TGTGCCAGCAGCTTGGAACTGACAGGGGCTAACTATGGCTACACCTTC. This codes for CASSLELTGANYGYTF.

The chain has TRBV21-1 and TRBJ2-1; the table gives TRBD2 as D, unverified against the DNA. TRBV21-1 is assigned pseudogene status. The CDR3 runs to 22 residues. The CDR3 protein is CASSFVRKTSGRTGSFYNEQFF. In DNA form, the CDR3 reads TGTGCCAGCAGTTTTGTACGTAAGACTAGCGGGAGGACCGGAAGTTTCTACAATGAGCAGTTCTTC.

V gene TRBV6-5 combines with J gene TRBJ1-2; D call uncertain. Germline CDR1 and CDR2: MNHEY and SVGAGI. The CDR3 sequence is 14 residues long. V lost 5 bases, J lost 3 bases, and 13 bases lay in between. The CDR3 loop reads CASSLRGADYGYTF. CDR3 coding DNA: TGTGCCAGCAGTCTCCGGGGAGCAGACTATGGCTACACCTTC.

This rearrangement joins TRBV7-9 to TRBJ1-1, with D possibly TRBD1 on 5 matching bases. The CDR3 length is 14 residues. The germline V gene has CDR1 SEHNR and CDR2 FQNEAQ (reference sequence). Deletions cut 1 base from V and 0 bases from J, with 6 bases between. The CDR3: CASSLGQLNTEAFF. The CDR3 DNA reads TGTGCCAGCAGCTTAGGACAGCTGAACACTGAAGCTTTCTTT.

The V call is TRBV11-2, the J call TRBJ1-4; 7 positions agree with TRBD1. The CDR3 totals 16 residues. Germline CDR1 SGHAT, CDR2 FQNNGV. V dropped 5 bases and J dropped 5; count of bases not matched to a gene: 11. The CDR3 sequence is CASSLRSGTANEKLFF. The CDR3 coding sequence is TGTGCCAGCAGCCTAAGATCCGGGACAGCCAATGAAAAACTGTTTTTT.

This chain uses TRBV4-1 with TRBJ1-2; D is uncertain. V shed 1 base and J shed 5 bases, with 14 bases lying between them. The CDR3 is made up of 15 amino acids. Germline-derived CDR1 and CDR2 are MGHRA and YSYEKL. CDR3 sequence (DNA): TGCGCCAGCAGCCAAGGCTTCAACTTAGATTATGGCTACACCTTC. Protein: CASSQGFNLDYGYTF.

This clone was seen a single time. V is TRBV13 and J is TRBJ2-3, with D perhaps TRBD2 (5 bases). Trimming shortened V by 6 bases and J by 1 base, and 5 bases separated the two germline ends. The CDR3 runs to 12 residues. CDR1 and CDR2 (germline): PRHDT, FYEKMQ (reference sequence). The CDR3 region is CASRRGTDTQYF. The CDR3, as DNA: TGTGCCAGCAGGAGGGGCACAGATACGCAGTATTTT.

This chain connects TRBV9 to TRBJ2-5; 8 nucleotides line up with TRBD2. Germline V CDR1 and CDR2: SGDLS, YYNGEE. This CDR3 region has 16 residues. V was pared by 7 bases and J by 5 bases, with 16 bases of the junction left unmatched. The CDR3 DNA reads TGTGCCAGCGGACCGTGGGCGGGAGGTTCTCTGGAGACCCAGTACTTC. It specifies CASGPWAGGSLETQYF.